The 31 T cell receptor beta chains in this list originate from one sample, sequenced in a study of T-cell reconstitution after alpha-beta-depleted transplantation in children (TCRdb year 2016). The method behind the library was PCR. This sample was sequenced with an Illumina HiSeq 2500. Molecular barcoding was employed in the preparation of TCR libraries, with unique molecular identifiers being used to normalize TCRbeta repertoire quantification. The public reads were quality trimmed at Q25 with fastp and then assembled into clones with MiXCR by TCRdb, keeping productive beta chains. Identical CDR3 proteins give one entry, which carries the most common genes and DNA. Present in this sample are around 370,000 distinct CDR3 sequences, under 13% of which were seen just once. Approximately 2.3% of the sample comes from the top ten. This specimen was PBMCs from the stem cell graft donor, taken from the stem cell graft. These receptors were obtained from a human donor who donated a stem cell graft to a child with acute lymphoblastic leukemia.

The gene calls are TRBV20-1 and TRBJ2-7; 7 bases are shared with TRBD1. V gave up 5 bases and J gave up 1 base; unmatched junction bases: 5. This CDR3 spans 13 amino acids. Germline lookup yields CDR1 DFQATT and CDR2 SNEGSKA (reference sequence). This chain's CDR3 is CSAYRDSSYEQYF. CDR3 nucleotides: TGCAGTGCTTACCGGGACAGTTCCTACGAGCAGTACTTC.

This clonotype was observed a few times. The genes are TRBV12-3 or TRBV12-4 and TRBJ1-1; D is perhaps TRBD1 (5 bases). The V end lost 3 bases, the J end lost 7 bases, and 12 bases lay between the germline ends. The CDR3 covers 13 residues. CDR3 DNA sequence: TGTGCCAGCAGTTTTTCTGGGACGTTTGAAGCTTTCTTT. Translated, it gives CASSFSGTFEAFF.

This clonotype was counted only a few times. The chain links TRBV7-2 to TRBJ2-3, with D unclear. In germline, CDR1 is SGHTA, CDR2 FQGNSA. The ends were cut back, 5 bases at V and 1 base at J, with 13 bases in the middle. This CDR3 is built from 15 residues. The CDR3 reads CASSPWLTGTDTQYF. CDR3 nucleotides: TGTGCCAGCAGCCCGTGGCTCACGGGCACAGATACGCAGTATTTT.

Only a few counts were recorded for this clonotype. The chain uses TRBV28 and TRBJ2-1; D is possibly TRBD1 (7 bases). Germline loops: CDR1 MDHEN, CDR2 SYDVKM. The CDR3 runs 16 residues. Between the trimmed V and J ends, which lost 2 bases and 3 bases, there was a span of 14 bases. This chain's CDR3 is CASSLRRDSLYNEQFF. CDR3 nucleotides: TGTGCCAGCAGTTTACGGCGGGACAGCCTCTACAATGAGCAGTTCTTC.

This clonotype was picked up many times. The chain combines TRBV20-1 with TRBJ2-3; 9 nucleotides line up with TRBD1. Germline CDR1 reads DFQATT; CDR2 reads SNEGSKA (reference sequence). The CDR3 has 13 amino acids. Trimming removed 7 bases from V and 3 bases from J; junction bases left unmatched: 5. The CDR3 protein is CSGMGQGTDTQYF. CDR3 nucleotides: TGCAGTGGGATGGGACAGGGTACAGATACGCAGTATTTT.

The sample holds many counts of this clonotype. The chain has TRBV7-2 and TRBJ1-3; D unclear. The CDR3 consists of 12 residues. Trimming pared 5 bases from V and 4 bases from J, leaving 6 bases between. Germline loops: CDR1 SGHTA, CDR2 FQGNSA. CDR3 coding DNA: TGTGCCAGCAGCCTGACAGGAAACACCATATATTTT. It specifies CASSLTGNTIYF.

The rearrangement links TRBV7-3 to TRBJ2-3; D remains unclear. Germline CDR1 is SGHTA and CDR2 is FQGTGA. Trimming removed 1 base at V and 6 bases at J, with 11 bases between. This CDR3 region has 14 residues. The CDR3 DNA is TGTGCCAGCAGCTTAAGTAGTGGATCCGATACGCAGTATTTT. Its translation: CASSLSSGSDTQYF.

This clonotype has more than one count but fewer than ten. The chain joins TRBV7-8 to TRBJ2-2; 7 bases align to TRBD2. The germline V gene has CDR1 SGHVS and CDR2 FQNEAQ. Unmatched junction bases numbered 11, after V lost 2 bases and J lost 5 bases. This CDR3 contains 17 residues. This CDR3 reads CASSLYGAGVDTGELFF. CDR3 coding DNA: TGTGCCAGCAGCTTATATGGGGCGGGGGTAGATACCGGGGAGCTGTTTTTT.

The table lists this clonotype with a few counts. The V and J genes are TRBV7-3 and TRBJ2-5; either TRBD1 or TRBD2 may fit D (6 bases each). V dropped 5 bases and J dropped 2 bases, with 15 bases sitting between them. This CDR3 is 15 amino acids long. In germline, CDR1 is SGHTA, CDR2 FQGTGA. CDR3 nucleotides: TGTGCCAGCAGCCTACAGGGTGGGGGGCAAGAGACCCAGTACTTC. This sequence encodes CASSLQGGGQETQYF.

This clonotype has only a few counts. The chain couples TRBV20-1 to TRBJ2-5, with 7 bases matching TRBD2. Germline loops: CDR1 DFQATT, CDR2 SNEGSKA (reference sequence). The ends lost 5 bases at V and 5 bases at J; junction bases unmatched: 8. The CDR3 covers 13 residues. The CDR3 region is CSAGRGPHETQYF. In DNA form, the CDR3 reads TGCAGTGCTGGGAGGGGCCCCCACGAGACCCAGTACTTC.

The chain carries TRBV19 and TRBJ1-5; 7 bases match TRBD1. The germline CDR1 and CDR2 sequences are LNHDA and SQIVND (reference sequence). CDR3 length: 15 amino acids. V dropped 3 bases and J dropped 5; count of bases not matched to a gene: 7. The CDR3 is CASSIHDRADQPQHF. The CDR3 nucleotides read TGTGCCAGTAGTATCCACGACAGGGCGGATCAGCCCCAGCATTTT.

This clonotype was seen repeatedly, ten times or more. V usage is TRBV14 and J usage is TRBJ2-5; maybe TRBD2 (6 bases). Trimming pared 0 bases from V and 1 base from J, leaving 18 bases between. In germline, CDR1 is SGHDN, CDR2 FVKESK. The CDR3 covers 18 residues. In DNA form, the CDR3 reads TGTGCCAGCAGCCAAGATCGTCAGGGTTGGGGGGTCCAAGAGACCCAGTACTTC. This translates into CASSQDRQGWGVQETQYF.

This clonotype was seen a few times. The rearrangement links TRBV20-1 to TRBJ2-1, with 8 bases matching TRBD1. V gave up 5 bases and J gave up 0 bases; unmatched junction bases: 3. This CDR3 is 14 amino acids long. Germline V CDR1 and CDR2: DFQATT, SNEGSKA (reference sequence). The chain's CDR3 is CSARTGSSYNEQFF. The DNA of the CDR3 is TGCAGTGCTCGGACAGGGAGCTCCTACAATGAGCAGTTCTTC.

This sequence joins TRBV12-3 or TRBV12-4 and TRBJ2-5; 10 bases are a match to TRBD1. The J segment lost 5 bases and the V segment lost 5 bases, leaving 5 bases of the junction unmatched. CDR3 length: 14 amino acids. The CDR3 protein is CASSRQGARETQYF. The CDR3 region has the DNA TGTGCCAGCAGTCGACAGGGGGCGCGGGAGACCCAGTACTTC.

This clonotype was detected a few times. The J gene is TRBJ2-7, the V gene TRBV10-3; TRBD2 matches 13 bases. With V trimmed by 2 bases and J by 2 bases, 3 bases remained unmatched. Germline-derived CDR1 and CDR2 are ENHRY and SYGVKD. This CDR3 region has 16 residues. CDR3 nucleotides: TGTGCCATCAGTGAGCGCGGACTAGCGGGAGCCTACGAGCAGTACTTC. Its protein is CAISERGLAGAYEQYF.

A few counts support this clonotype. The rearrangement links TRBV5-1 to TRBJ2-7; D unresolved. The ends were cut back, 2 bases at V and 0 bases at J, with 9 bases in the middle. CDR1 is SGHRS, CDR2 YFSETQ, per germline. The CDR3 consists of 14 residues. CDR3 residues: CASSFLGSSYEQYF. CDR3 nucleotides: TGCGCCAGCAGCTTCCTAGGCAGCTCCTACGAGCAGTACTTC.

The rearrangement joins TRBV7-9 to TRBJ1-1, with D uncertain. Germline V gene data show CDR1 as SEHNR and CDR2 as FQNEAQ (reference sequence). The CDR3 has 14 amino acids. The V gene lost 3 bases and the J gene lost 2 bases, with 10 bases spanning the gap. The CDR3 loop reads CASSFRTDNTEAFF. Here the CDR3 DNA reads TGTGCCAGCAGCTTCCGCACGGACAACACTGAAGCTTTCTTT.

The gene calls are TRBV4-2 and TRBJ1-3, with 8 bases aligning to TRBD1. CDR3 size: 19 residues. Germline lookup yields CDR1 LGHNA and CDR2 YNFKEQ. The V segment lost 2 bases and the J segment 0 bases; nucleotides outside the gene matches: 12. The CDR3 protein is CASSQPSPMTGASGNTIYF. CDR3 coding DNA: TGTGCCAGCAGCCAACCCAGCCCCATGACAGGGGCCTCTGGAAACACCATATATTTT.

In this sample, this clonotype turned up a few times. CDR3 loop: CASSDGTFTYEQYF. The CDR3 nucleotides are TGTGCCAGCAGTGACGGGACCTTTACCTACGAGCAGTACTTC. The chain links TRBV3-1 to TRBJ2-7; D may match TRBD1 or TRBD2 (5 bases each). Germline CDR1 reads LGHDT; CDR2 reads YNNKEL (reference sequence). The CDR3 has 14 residues. The V end lost 6 bases, the J end lost 2 bases, and 14 bases lay between the germline ends.

The rearrangement links TRBV24-1 to TRBJ1-2; no definite D call. Deletions cut 4 bases from V and 5 bases from J, with 13 bases between. This CDR3 has 14 residues. Germline V CDR1 and CDR2: KGHDR, SFDVKD. The DNA for the CDR3 is TGTGCCACCAGTGAGCCGGGAGGAACTTATGGCTACACCTTC. Translated, it gives CATSEPGGTYGYTF.

In its sample, this clonotype was seen a few times. The chain combines TRBV21-1 with TRBJ2-1; the table's D gene call, TRBD2, was not cross checked with the DNA. TRBV21-1 represents a pseudogene. This CDR3 has 14 amino acids. The CDR3 reads CASEGTSGSGEQFF. In DNA form, the CDR3 reads TGTGCCAGCGAGGGGACTAGCGGGAGCGGTGAGCAGTTCTTC.

This clonotype was counted a few times. The V and J genes are TRBV28 and TRBJ2-7; TRBD2 matches at 11 bases. Trimming took 6 bases from V and 4 from J; bases not matched to a gene: 17. Germline CDR1 is MDHEN and CDR2 is SYDVKM. The CDR3 spans 18 residues. CDR3 sequence reads: CASRTGTSGLGPRYEQYF. CDR3 DNA sequence: TGTGCCAGCAGAACCGGGACTAGCGGCCTTGGGCCTCGGTACGAGCAGTACTTC.

The V call is TRBV27, the J call TRBJ2-5; the match to TRBD2 covers 9 bases. Trimming took 0 bases from V and 4 from J; bases not matched to a gene: 9. Looked up from germline, CDR1 is MNHEY and CDR2 is SMNVEV (reference sequence). The CDR3 has 17 amino acids. CDR3 residues: CASSLSGGGGSRETQYF. CDR3 bases: TGTGCCAGCAGTTTATCCGGCGGGGGGGGATCACGAGAGACCCAGTACTTC.

This clonotype was counted a few times. V and J are TRBV7-2 and TRBJ2-3; D remains unclear. The germline V and J ends were trimmed by 0 bases and 2 bases, with 6 bases remaining between them. The CDR3 extends over 14 amino acids. Germline V CDR1 and CDR2: SGHTA, FQGNSA. CDR3 loop: CASSLASHTDTQYF. The CDR3 nucleotides are TGTGCCAGCAGCTTAGCAAGCCACACAGATACGCAGTATTTT. The complete variable domain, with remaining parts taken from reference TRBV7-2 and TRBJ2-3, reads GAGVSQSPSNKVTEKGKDVELRCDPISGHTALYWYRQSLGQGLEFLIYFQGNSAPDKSGLPSDRFSAERTGGSVSTLTIQRTQQEDSAVYLCASSLASHTDTQYFGPGTRLTVL.

This clonotype was seen a handful of times. In DNA form, the CDR3 reads TGTGCCAGTAGTATACTCCCCGCGATGGGCACTGAAGCTTTCTTT. Translated, it gives CASSILPAMGTEAFF. The genes are TRBV19 and TRBJ1-1; D is ambiguous. Trimming removed 2 bases from V and 4 bases from J, with 14 bases in between. Germline V gene sequence: CDR1 LNHDA, CDR2 SQIVND (reference sequence). CDR3 size: 15 residues. The complete variable domain, with remaining parts taken from reference TRBV19 and TRBJ1-1, reads DGGITQSPKYLFRKEGQNVTLSCEQNLNHDAMYWYRQDPGQGLRLIYYSQIVNDFQKGDIAEGYSVSREKKESFPLTVTSAQKNPTAFYLCASSILPAMGTEAFFGQGTRLTVV.

The rearrangement links TRBV12-3 or TRBV12-4 to TRBJ1-4; D is perhaps TRBD1 (6 bases). The ends were cut back, 5 bases at V and 4 bases at J, with 14 bases in the middle. CDR3 length: 15 residues. As DNA, the CDR3 is TGTGCCAGCAGTCCCCCCGGGACATTTAATGAAAAACTGTTTTTT. Protein product: CASSPPGTFNEKLFF.

This clonotype was seen only a few times. This rearrangement joins TRBV7-2 to TRBJ2-1; TRBD1 agrees at 8 bases. Trimming took 5 bases from V and 6 from J; bases not matched to a gene: 9. Germline loops: CDR1 SGHTA, CDR2 FQGNSA. CDR3 length: 15 amino acids. The chain's CDR3 is CASSPRQGTVNEQFF. The CDR3 DNA sequence: TGTGCCAGCAGCCCCCGACAGGGGACCGTCAATGAGCAGTTCTTC.

The table lists this clonotype with a few counts. J is TRBJ1-2 and V is TRBV6-1; TRBD1 matches at 8 bases. The CDR3 runs 13 residues. The junction had 7 bases not matched to a gene; V was cut back by 7 bases and J by 6 bases. The germline V gene has CDR1 MNHNS and CDR2 SASEGT. The CDR3 nucleotides read TGTGCCAGCAACGCCCGACAGGGGAATGGCTACACCTTC. As protein: CASNARQGNGYTF.

This clonotype was picked up many times. The chain carries TRBV12-5 and TRBJ1-1, with TRBD1 matching 11 bases. CDR1 is LGHNT and CDR2 is FRNRAP in the germline V gene. The CDR3 loop spans 13 amino acids. Trimming removed 4 bases from V and 5 bases from J; junction bases left unmatched: 0. CDR3 protein: CASGWDRGTEAFF. CDR3 coding DNA: TGTGCTAGTGGTTGGGACAGGGGGACTGAAGCTTTCTTT.

The table lists this clonotype with a few counts. The chain combines TRBV4-2 with TRBJ2-1; 10 bases agree with TRBD2. After removal of 1 base from V and 8 bases from J, the junction contained 5 bases not matched to a gene. CDR3 length equals 15 residues. Germline V gene data show CDR1 as LGHNA and CDR2 as YNFKEQ. DNA of the CDR3: TGTGCCAGCAGCCAAGTAGCGGGAGGAGGTGATGAGCAGTTCTTC. Amino acid sequence: CASSQVAGGGDEQFF.

A remark on this clonotype: A much more abundant neighbour one base away suggests this may be a read error. The chain uses TRBV29-1 and TRBJ1-1; D is uncertain. The CDR3 covers 13 residues. The ends were cut back, 3 bases at V and 4 bases at J, with 12 bases in the middle. From germline, CDR1 is SQVTM and CDR2 ANQGSEA. DNA of the CDR3: TGCAGCGTTGATGGGTCCCTAAGCACTGAAGCTTTCTTT. Translated, it gives CSVDGSLSTEAFF.